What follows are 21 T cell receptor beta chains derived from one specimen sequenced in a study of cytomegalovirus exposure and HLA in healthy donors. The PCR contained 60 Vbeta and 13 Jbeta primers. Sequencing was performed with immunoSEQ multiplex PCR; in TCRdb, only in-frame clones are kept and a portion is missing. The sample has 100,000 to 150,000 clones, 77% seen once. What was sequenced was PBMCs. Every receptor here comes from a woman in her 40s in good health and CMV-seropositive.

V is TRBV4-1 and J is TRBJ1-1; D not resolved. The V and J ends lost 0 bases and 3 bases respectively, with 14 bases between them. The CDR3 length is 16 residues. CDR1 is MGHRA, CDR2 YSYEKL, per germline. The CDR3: CASSQDAGSEDTEAFF. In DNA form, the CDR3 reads TGCGCCAGCAGCCAAGATGCGGGAAGTGAAGACACTGAAGCTTTCTTT.

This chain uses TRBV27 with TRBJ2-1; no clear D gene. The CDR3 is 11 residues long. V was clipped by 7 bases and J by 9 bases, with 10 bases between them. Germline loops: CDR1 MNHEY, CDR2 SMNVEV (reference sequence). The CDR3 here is CASTSYGEQFF. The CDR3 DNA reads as TGTGCCAGCACCTCATACGGTGAGCAGTTCTTC.

The CDR3 reads CASSSSRGSDEQFF. CDR3 DNA sequence: TGTGCCAGCAGCTCCTCCCGGGGGTCGGATGAGCAGTTCTTC. The genes are TRBV11-2 and TRBJ2-1; D possibly corresponds to TRBD2 (6 bases). The CDR3 length is 14 residues. Per germline, CDR1 SGHAT and CDR2 FQNNGV. The V end lost 4 bases, the J end lost 8 bases, and 15 bases lay between the germline ends.

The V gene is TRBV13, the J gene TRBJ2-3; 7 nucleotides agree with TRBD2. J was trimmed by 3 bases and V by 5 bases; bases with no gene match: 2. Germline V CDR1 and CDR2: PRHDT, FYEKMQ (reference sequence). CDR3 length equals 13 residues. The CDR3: CASSPGGTDTQYF. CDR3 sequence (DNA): TGTGCCAGCAGCCCGGGGGGTACAGATACGCAGTATTTT.

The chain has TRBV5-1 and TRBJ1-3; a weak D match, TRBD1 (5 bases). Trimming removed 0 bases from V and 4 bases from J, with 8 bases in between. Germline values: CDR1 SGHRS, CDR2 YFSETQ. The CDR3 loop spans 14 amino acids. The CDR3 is CASSLAQGGNTIYF. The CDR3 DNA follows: TGCGCCAGCAGCTTGGCGCAGGGAGGAAACACCATATATTTT.

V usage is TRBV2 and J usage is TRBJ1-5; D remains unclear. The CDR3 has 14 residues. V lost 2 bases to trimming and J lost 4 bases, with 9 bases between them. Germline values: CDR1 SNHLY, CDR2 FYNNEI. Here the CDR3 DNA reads TGTGCCAGCAGTGAAAGGCCGGGGAATCAGCCCCAGCATTTT. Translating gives CASSERPGNQPQHF.

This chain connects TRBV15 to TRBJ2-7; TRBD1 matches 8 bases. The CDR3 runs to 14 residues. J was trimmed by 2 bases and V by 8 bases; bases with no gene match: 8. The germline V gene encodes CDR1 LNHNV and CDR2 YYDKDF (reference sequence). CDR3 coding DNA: TGTGCCACCGCACCTTCACAGGGGGCCTACGAGCAGTACTTC. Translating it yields CATAPSQGAYEQYF.

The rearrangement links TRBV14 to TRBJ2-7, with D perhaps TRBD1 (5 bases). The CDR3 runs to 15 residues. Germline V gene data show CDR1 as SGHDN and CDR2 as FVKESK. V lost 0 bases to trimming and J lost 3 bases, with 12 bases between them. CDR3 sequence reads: CASSQESGRDYEQYF. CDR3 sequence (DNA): TGTGCCAGCAGCCAAGAATCCGGCAGGGACTACGAGCAGTACTTC.

The CDR3 sequence: CASSLVAGAGTEAFF. The DNA of the CDR3 is TGCGCCAGCAGCTTGGTTGCAGGTGCAGGGACTGAAGCTTTCTTT. J is TRBJ1-1 and V is TRBV5-1, with a possible D match to TRBD1 (5 bases). V lost 0 bases and J 5 bases, leaving 14 bases between the germline ends. The CDR3 extends over 15 amino acids. CDR1 SGHRS and CDR2 YFSETQ come from the germline V gene.

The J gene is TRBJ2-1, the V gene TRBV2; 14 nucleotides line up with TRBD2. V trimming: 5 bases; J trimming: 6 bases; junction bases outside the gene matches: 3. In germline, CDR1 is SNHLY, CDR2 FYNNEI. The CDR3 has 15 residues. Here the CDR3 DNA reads TGTGCCAGCAGTCGGACTAGCGGGAGGAGCAATGAGCAGTTCTTC. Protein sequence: CASSRTSGRSNEQFF.

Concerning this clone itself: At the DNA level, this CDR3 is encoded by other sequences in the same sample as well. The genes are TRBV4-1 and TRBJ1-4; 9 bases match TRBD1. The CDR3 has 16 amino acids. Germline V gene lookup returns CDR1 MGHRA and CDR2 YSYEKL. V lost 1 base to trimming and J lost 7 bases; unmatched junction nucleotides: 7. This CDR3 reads CASSQGDRGRTEKLFF. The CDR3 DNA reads TGCGCCAGCAGCCAAGGCGACAGGGGGAGAACTGAAAAACTGTTTTTT.

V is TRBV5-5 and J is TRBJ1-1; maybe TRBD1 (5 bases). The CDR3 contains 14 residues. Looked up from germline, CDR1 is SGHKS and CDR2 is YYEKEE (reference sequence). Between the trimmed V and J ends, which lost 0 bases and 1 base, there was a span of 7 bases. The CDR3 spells CASSLGQRNTEAFF. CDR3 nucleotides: TGTGCCAGCAGCTTGGGACAGAGGAACACTGAAGCTTTCTTT.

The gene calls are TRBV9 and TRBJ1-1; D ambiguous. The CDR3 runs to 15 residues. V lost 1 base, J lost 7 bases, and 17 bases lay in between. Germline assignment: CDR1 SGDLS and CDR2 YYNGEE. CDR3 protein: CASSVYSGSVGEAFF. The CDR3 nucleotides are TGTGCCAGCAGCGTATACTCCGGGTCGGTCGGTGAAGCTTTCTTT.

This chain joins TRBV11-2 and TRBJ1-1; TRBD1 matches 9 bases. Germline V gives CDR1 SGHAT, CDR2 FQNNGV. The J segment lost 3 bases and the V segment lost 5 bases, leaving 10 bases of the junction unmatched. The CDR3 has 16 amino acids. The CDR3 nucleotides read TGTGCCAGCAGCCCAGGGACAGGGCCGGGGGACACTGAAGCTTTCTTT. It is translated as CASSPGTGPGDTEAFF.

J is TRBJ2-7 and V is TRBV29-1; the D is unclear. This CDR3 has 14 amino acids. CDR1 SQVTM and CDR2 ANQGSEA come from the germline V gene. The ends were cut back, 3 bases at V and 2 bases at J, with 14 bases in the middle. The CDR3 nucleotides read TGCAGCGTTGAGGCACAGATTCCTCCCTACGAGCAGTACTTC. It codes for CSVEAQIPPYEQYF.

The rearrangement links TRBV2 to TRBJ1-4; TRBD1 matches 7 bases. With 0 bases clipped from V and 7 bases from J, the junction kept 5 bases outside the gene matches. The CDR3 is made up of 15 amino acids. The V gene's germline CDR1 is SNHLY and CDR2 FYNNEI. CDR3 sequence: CASSEAQGVGEKLFF. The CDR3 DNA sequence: TGTGCCAGCAGTGAAGCCCAGGGGGTGGGTGAAAAACTGTTTTTT.

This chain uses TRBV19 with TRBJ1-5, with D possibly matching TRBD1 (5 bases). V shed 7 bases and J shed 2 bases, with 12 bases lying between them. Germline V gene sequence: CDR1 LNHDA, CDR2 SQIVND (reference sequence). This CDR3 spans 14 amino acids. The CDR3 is CASMWGRGNQPQHF. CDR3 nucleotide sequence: TGTGCCAGTATGTGGGGCCGGGGCAATCAGCCCCAGCATTTT. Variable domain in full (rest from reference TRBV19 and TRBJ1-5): DGGITQSPKYLFRKEGQNVTLSCEQNLNHDAMYWYRQDPGQGLRLIYYSQIVNDFQKGDIAEGYSVSREKKESFPLTVTSAQKNPTAFYLCASMWGRGNQPQHFGDGTRLSIL.

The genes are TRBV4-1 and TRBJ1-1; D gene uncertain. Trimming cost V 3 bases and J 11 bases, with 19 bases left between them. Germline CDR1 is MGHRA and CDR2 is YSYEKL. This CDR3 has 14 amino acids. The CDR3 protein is CASSQDVTGTPAFF. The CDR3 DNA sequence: TGCGCCAGCAGCCAGGATGTGACTGGTACCCCCGCTTTCTTT.

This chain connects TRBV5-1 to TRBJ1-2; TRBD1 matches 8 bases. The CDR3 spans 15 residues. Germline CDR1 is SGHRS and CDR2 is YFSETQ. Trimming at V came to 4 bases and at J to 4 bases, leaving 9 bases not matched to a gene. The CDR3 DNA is TGCGCCAGCAGCCGCACTGGACAGGGTAGCTATGGCTACACCTTC. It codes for CASSRTGQGSYGYTF.

The CDR3 bases are TGTGCCAGCAGCCAAGATAGGATAGCGGGACACCGATACAATGAGCAGTTCTTC. Translating gives CASSQDRIAGHRYNEQFF. The V call is TRBV14, the J call TRBJ2-1; 8 nucleotides line up with TRBD2. V trimming: 0 bases; J trimming: 4 bases; junction bases outside the gene matches: 11. Germline loops: CDR1 SGHDN, CDR2 FVKESK. The CDR3 is 18 amino acids. The whole variable domain, remainder taken from reference TRBV14 and TRBJ2-1, is EAGVTQFPSHSVIEKGQTVTLRCDPISGHDNLYWYRRVMGKEIKFLLHFVKESKQDESGMPNNRFLAERTGGTYSTLKVQPAELEDSGVYFCASSQDRIAGHRYNEQFFGPGTRLTVL.

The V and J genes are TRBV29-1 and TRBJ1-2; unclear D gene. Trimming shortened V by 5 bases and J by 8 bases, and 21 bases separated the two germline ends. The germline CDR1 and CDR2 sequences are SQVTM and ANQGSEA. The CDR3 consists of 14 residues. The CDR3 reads CSVMNPTGRGGYTF. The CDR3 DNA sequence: TGCAGCGTTATGAACCCCACCGGCCGCGGGGGCTACACCTTC.